This T cell receptor (beta chain) originates from a study of OX40 agonist ivuxolimab in advanced cancers. Using immunoSEQ multiplex PCR, the repertoire was profiled, and TCRdb retains in-frame clones only, with some absent. This repertoire shows roughly 53,000 clones, roughly 83% found once; its top ten account for about an eighth. Regarding the study as a whole: On average, a greater number of expanded clones characterised CD8+ T cells relative to CD4+.

Remarks on this clone: Its antigen is as yet unknown.

In germline, CDR1 is KGHSH, CDR2 LQKENI. With 1 base removed from V and 5 bases from J, the gap between germline ends came to 11 bases. The CDR3 has 14 amino acids. Prior autoimmune disease or systemic immunosuppression barred patients. The material sequenced was CD4+ or CD8+ T cells sorted from blood, taken in a trial of the OX40 agonist ivuxolimab. The V and J genes are TRBV18 and TRBJ1-2; D is possibly TRBD1 (6 bases). The origin of this receptor is an adult with an advanced solid tumor such as melanoma, head and neck, liver or kidney cancer. CDR3: CASSPLRDTYGYTF. CDR3 coding DNA: TGTGCCAGCTCACCACTAAGGGACACGTATGGCTACACCTTC.